These T cell receptor beta chains were read from a single sample in a study of long-term antiretroviral therapy in people with HIV. Only in-frame clones appear in the TCRdb table, and some are missing; sequencing was by immunoSEQ multiplex PCR. The sample has thousands of clones, over 70% seen once. Sequences were derived from unsorted PBMCs, sampled about 2.5 years before starting antiretroviral therapy. These receptors were taken from a man in his forties with HIV. Each CDR3 is given with its conserved first and last residue. The order of the fields is V gene, D gene, clone size, J gene, CDR3 protein, CDR3 DNA. The D gene is left open where the match is weak. Only some rows state a clone size, as once, few, many or a class for expanded clones.

v_call: TRBV30; d_call: -; clone_size: -; j_call: TRBJ1-1; cdr3_aa: CAWSVGGLTEAFF; cdr3_nt: TGTGCCTGGAGTGTAGGAGGGCTGACTGAAGCTTTCTTT
v_call: TRBV6-5; d_call: TRBD2; clone_size: -; j_call: TRBJ2-3; cdr3_aa: CASSGSWRGDTQYF; cdr3_nt: TGTGCCAGCAGTGGCAGCTGGCGGGGGGATACGCAGTATTTT
v_call: TRBV6-5; d_call: -; clone_size: -; j_call: TRBJ1-4; cdr3_aa: CASSNRIPTNEKLFF; cdr3_nt: TGTGCCAGCAGTAACAGAATTCCAACTAATGAAAAACTGTTTTTT
v_call: TRBV7-9; d_call: -; clone_size: large; j_call: TRBJ2-3; cdr3_aa: CASSLGGGREDTQYF; cdr3_nt: TGTGCCAGCAGCTTAGGAGGGGGGCGTGAAGATACGCAGTATTTT
v_call: TRBV6-5; d_call: -; clone_size: -; j_call: TRBJ2-2; cdr3_aa: CASGRMNTGELFF; cdr3_nt: TGTGCCAGCGGACGGATGAACACCGGGGAGCTGTTTTTT
v_call: TRBV15; d_call: TRBD1; clone_size: -; j_call: TRBJ2-7; cdr3_aa: CATGQGGLGEQYF; cdr3_nt: TGTGCCACCGGACAGGGTGGACTTGGCGAGCAGTACTTC
v_call: TRBV5-6; d_call: -; clone_size: -; j_call: TRBJ2-7; cdr3_aa: CASSLKRRSSYEQYF; cdr3_nt: TGTGCCAGCAGCCTAAAAAGACGGAGCTCCTACGAGCAGTACTTC
v_call: TRBV19; d_call: -; clone_size: -; j_call: TRBJ2-1; cdr3_aa: CASRPGGGSNEQFF; cdr3_nt: TGTGCCAGCCGGCCAGGGGGGGGGTCCAATGAGCAGTTCTTC
v_call: TRBV11-2; d_call: -; clone_size: once; j_call: TRBJ2-7; cdr3_aa: CASSLPGRLYEQYF; cdr3_nt: TGTGCCAGCTCCCTCCCCGGACGCCTTTACGAGCAGTACTTC
v_call: TRBV21-1; d_call: -; clone_size: -; j_call: TRBJ1-1; cdr3_aa: CASSGGGTGDYTEAFF; cdr3_nt: TGTGCCAGCAGCGGTGGGGGGACAGGGGATTACACTGAAGCTTTCTTT
v_call: TRBV25-1; d_call: -; clone_size: -; j_call: TRBJ1-6; cdr3_aa: CASSEYDRRSPLHF; cdr3_nt: TGTGCCAGCAGTGAATACGACCGACGGTCACCCCTCCACTTT
v_call: TRBV30; d_call: -; clone_size: few; j_call: TRBJ2-2; cdr3_aa: CAWSPPSWNTGELFF; cdr3_nt: TGTGCCTGGAGTCCCCCTTCCTGGAACACCGGGGAGCTGTTTTTT
v_call: TRBV29-1; d_call: TRBD1; clone_size: -; j_call: TRBJ2-7; cdr3_aa: CSVGRDRGSEQYF; cdr3_nt: TGCAGCGTTGGCCGGGACAGGGGCTCCGAGCAGTACTTC
v_call: TRBV27; d_call: TRBD1; clone_size: -; j_call: TRBJ1-1; cdr3_aa: CASSLRTGSLLGTEAFF; cdr3_nt: TGTGCCAGCAGTTTACGGACAGGGTCGTTATTGGGGACTGAAGCTTTCTTT
v_call: TRBV7-2; d_call: -; clone_size: -; j_call: TRBJ1-6; cdr3_aa: CASSLARPFGSPLHF; cdr3_nt: TGTGCCAGCAGCTTAGCCAGGCCCTTCGGGTCACCCCTCCACTTT
v_call: TRBV4-1; d_call: -; clone_size: -; j_call: TRBJ1-5; cdr3_aa: CASSQGEGELGPQHF; cdr3_nt: TGCGCCAGCAGCCAAGGCGAGGGGGAATTAGGGCCCCAGCATTTT
v_call: TRBV7-9; d_call: TRBD1; clone_size: -; j_call: TRBJ2-6; cdr3_aa: CASSLGTGGSGANVLTF; cdr3_nt: TGTGCCAGCAGCTTGGGGACAGGGGGCTCTGGGGCCAACGTCCTGACTTTC
v_call: TRBV29-1; d_call: -; clone_size: -; j_call: TRBJ2-3; cdr3_aa: CSVDSRTDTQYF; cdr3_nt: TGCAGCGTTGATAGTCGCACAGATACGCAGTATTTT
v_call: TRBV7-2; d_call: -; clone_size: -; j_call: TRBJ1-1; cdr3_aa: CASSATNRNTEAFF; cdr3_nt: TGTGCCAGCAGCGCAACCAACAGGAACACTGAAGCTTTCTTT
v_call: TRBV11-3; d_call: TRBD2; clone_size: once; j_call: TRBJ2-3; cdr3_aa: CASSLVAGGSTDTQYF; cdr3_nt: TGTGCCAGCAGCTTAGTGGCGGGGGGGAGCACAGATACGCAGTATTTT
v_call: TRBV20-1; d_call: -; clone_size: -; j_call: TRBJ1-1; cdr3_aa: CSARAGGIAFF; cdr3_nt: TGCAGTGCTAGGGCGGGAGGTATAGCTTTCTTT
v_call: TRBV25-1; d_call: -; clone_size: few; j_call: TRBJ1-2; cdr3_aa: CASLDGLYGYTF; cdr3_nt: TGTGCCAGCCTGGACGGACTCTATGGCTACACCTTC
v_call: TRBV6-1; d_call: -; clone_size: -; j_call: TRBJ1-3; cdr3_aa: CASSEGPRNTIYF; cdr3_nt: TGTGCCAGCAGTGAAGGTCCTCGAAACACCATATATTTT
v_call: TRBV30; d_call: -; clone_size: -; j_call: TRBJ2-7; cdr3_aa: CAWSLRGRGYEQYF; cdr3_nt: TGTGCCTGGAGCCTGAGGGGCAGAGGCTACGAGCAGTACTTC
v_call: TRBV2; d_call: TRBD1; clone_size: few; j_call: TRBJ2-7; cdr3_aa: CASRAPGQGSPEQYF; cdr3_nt: TGTGCCAGCAGAGCTCCGGGACAGGGGTCCCCCGAGCAGTACTTC
v_call: TRBV11-2; d_call: -; clone_size: -; j_call: TRBJ2-5; cdr3_aa: CASSLRQVDRLQETQYF; cdr3_nt: TGTGCCAGCAGCTTAAGACAGGTTGACCGCCTCCAAGAGACCCAGTACTTC
v_call: TRBV10-3; d_call: TRBD1; clone_size: -; j_call: TRBJ2-2; cdr3_aa: CAISPGTGITGELFF; cdr3_nt: TGTGCCATCAGTCCCGGGACAGGGATAACCGGGGAGCTGTTTTTT
v_call: TRBV4-3; d_call: -; clone_size: -; j_call: TRBJ2-7; cdr3_aa: CASSQGTGNEQYF; cdr3_nt: TGCGCCAGCAGCCAAGGGACTGGCAACGAGCAGTACTTC
v_call: TRBV5-1; d_call: -; clone_size: -; j_call: TRBJ1-2; cdr3_aa: CASSYGTLTNYGYTF; cdr3_nt: TGCGCCAGCAGCTACGGGACCCTCACTAACTATGGCTACACCTTC
v_call: TRBV5-4; d_call: -; clone_size: few; j_call: TRBJ2-6; cdr3_aa: CASSLSGRSGANVLTF; cdr3_nt: TGTGCCAGCAGCTTATCAGGCCGCTCTGGGGCCAACGTCCTGACTTTC
v_call: TRBV5-1; d_call: -; clone_size: -; j_call: TRBJ2-2; cdr3_aa: CASSSEGGPRTGELFF; cdr3_nt: TGCGCCAGCAGCTCGGAGGGGGGGCCGAGGACCGGGGAGCTGTTTTTT
v_call: TRBV5-1; d_call: -; clone_size: once; j_call: TRBJ2-3; cdr3_aa: CASSLTLPSGKADTQYF; cdr3_nt: TGCGCCAGCAGCTTGACCCTACCCAGCGGAAAGGCAGATACGCAGTATTTT
v_call: TRBV10-1; d_call: TRBD1; clone_size: -; j_call: TRBJ2-7; cdr3_aa: CASSPDGQGAREQYF; cdr3_nt: TGCGCCAGCAGTCCTGACGGACAGGGAGCCCGCGAGCAGTACTTC
v_call: TRBV4-1; d_call: TRBD1; clone_size: -; j_call: TRBJ2-7; cdr3_aa: CASSEGTGGYEQYF; cdr3_nt: TGCGCCAGCAGTGAGGGGACAGGCGGCTACGAGCAGTACTTC
v_call: TRBV5-4; d_call: -; clone_size: -; j_call: TRBJ1-4; cdr3_aa: CASSSGALVATNEKLFF; cdr3_nt: TGTGCCAGCAGCTCAGGAGCGCTCGTTGCAACTAATGAAAAACTGTTTTTT
v_call: TRBV28; d_call: -; clone_size: -; j_call: TRBJ1-1; cdr3_aa: CASSFEPAQNTEAFF; cdr3_nt: TGTGCCAGCAGTTTTGAGCCAGCTCAGAACACTGAAGCTTTCTTT
v_call: TRBV7-2; d_call: TRBD1; clone_size: once; j_call: TRBJ2-7; cdr3_aa: CASSSLTGDYEQYF; cdr3_nt: TGTGCCAGCAGCTCCTTGACAGGGGACTACGAGCAGTACTTC
v_call: TRBV19; d_call: -; clone_size: -; j_call: TRBJ1-6; cdr3_aa: CASSIGVSSRFSPLHF; cdr3_nt: TGTGCCAGTAGTATTGGCGTATCCAGCAGGTTCTCACCCCTCCACTTT
v_call: TRBV6-5; d_call: -; clone_size: -; j_call: TRBJ1-2; cdr3_aa: CASSYDRTFGYTF; cdr3_nt: TGTGCCAGCAGTTACGACAGGACGTTTGGCTACACCTTC
v_call: TRBV30; d_call: -; clone_size: few; j_call: TRBJ1-2; cdr3_aa: CASQGNSGDLYGYTF; cdr3_nt: TGTGCCTCCCAGGGGAATAGTGGAGATCTCTATGGCTACACCTTC
v_call: TRBV18; d_call: TRBD1; clone_size: once; j_call: TRBJ1-2; cdr3_aa: CASSPPTGNHGYTF; cdr3_nt: TGTGCCAGCTCACCACCGACAGGGAACCATGGCTACACCTTC
v_call: TRBV7-9; d_call: TRBD1; clone_size: -; j_call: TRBJ1-4; cdr3_aa: CASSSGQGANEKLFF; cdr3_nt: TGTGCCAGCAGCTCCGGACAGGGGGCAAATGAAAAACTGTTTTTT
v_call: TRBV30; d_call: -; clone_size: -; j_call: TRBJ2-7; cdr3_aa: CAWTDGPSREQYF; cdr3_nt: TGTGCCTGGACTGATGGCCCCAGCCGCGAGCAGTACTTC
v_call: TRBV7-8; d_call: -; clone_size: few; j_call: TRBJ2-1; cdr3_aa: CASSFRGSGGDEQFF; cdr3_nt: TGTGCCAGCAGCTTCCGGGGCAGTGGAGGCGATGAGCAGTTCTTC
v_call: TRBV28; d_call: -; clone_size: -; j_call: TRBJ2-3; cdr3_aa: CASEDSTDTQYF; cdr3_nt: TGTGCCAGCGAGGACAGCACAGATACGCAGTATTTT
v_call: TRBV30; d_call: -; clone_size: -; j_call: TRBJ2-7; cdr3_aa: CAWSGVTGYEQYF; cdr3_nt: TGTGCCTGGAGTGGAGTAACGGGGTACGAGCAGTACTTC
v_call: TRBV4-2; d_call: -; clone_size: -; j_call: TRBJ1-1; cdr3_aa: CASSLFPPGGRTGGDTEAFF; cdr3_nt: TGTGCCAGCAGCCTATTCCCCCCGGGAGGGCGAACAGGCGGAGACACTGAAGCTTTCTTT
v_call: TRBV18; d_call: -; clone_size: -; j_call: TRBJ1-2; cdr3_aa: CASSADGHYGYTF; cdr3_nt: TGTGCCAGCTCAGCGGACGGACACTATGGCTACACCTTC
v_call: TRBV18; d_call: TRBD1; clone_size: -; j_call: TRBJ2-2; cdr3_aa: CASSSRMGQGTDGELFF; cdr3_nt: TGTGCCAGCTCATCTAGAATGGGACAGGGGACGGACGGGGAGCTGTTTTTT
v_call: TRBV12-5; d_call: -; clone_size: -; j_call: TRBJ1-2; cdr3_aa: CASGLDTEVGYTF; cdr3_nt: TGTGCTAGTGGTTTGGATACCGAAGTTGGCTACACCTTC
v_call: TRBV6-5; d_call: -; clone_size: -; j_call: TRBJ1-5; cdr3_aa: CATKGGNQPQHF; cdr3_nt: TGTGCCACCAAAGGGGGTAATCAGCCCCAGCATTTT
v_call: TRBV5-4; d_call: -; clone_size: -; j_call: TRBJ2-3; cdr3_aa: CASSFDGGASGTDTQYF; cdr3_nt: TGTGCCAGCAGCTTCGACGGCGGGGCGTCAGGCACAGATACGCAGTATTTT
v_call: TRBV11-2; d_call: -; clone_size: few; j_call: TRBJ2-7; cdr3_aa: CASSLGAYEQYF; cdr3_nt: TGTGCCAGCAGCTTAGGGGCCTACGAGCAGTACTTC
v_call: TRBV11-2; d_call: -; clone_size: large; j_call: TRBJ2-7; cdr3_aa: CASILLGSHKTYEQYF; cdr3_nt: TGTGCCAGCATTCTTCTCGGCAGCCACAAGACCTACGAGCAGTACTTC